This passage covers 8 T cell receptor beta chains from one sample sequenced in a study of T cell responses to AZD1222 COVID-19 vaccine. The method was immunoSEQ multiplex PCR; TCRdb's version includes in-frame clones alone and lacks a portion of them. The sample lists about 92,000 clones, approximately 90% seen once, with 6% to 9% in the top ten. Material: peripheral blood, obtained on day 0 of AZD1222 vaccination. The receptors come from an adult in good health.

The rearrangement uses TRBV5-1 and TRBJ2-6; D unclear. Between the trimmed V and J ends, which lost 3 bases and 0 bases, there was a span of 4 bases. There are 14 residues in the CDR3. Per germline, CDR1 SGHRS and CDR2 YFSETQ. CDR3 in amino acids: CASSWDSGANVLTF. CDR3 DNA sequence: TGCGCCAGCAGCTGGGACTCTGGGGCCAACGTCCTGACTTTC.

In its sample, this clone was seen once. J is TRBJ1-2 and V is TRBV6-1; D remains unclear. CDR1 is MNHNS and CDR2 is SASEGT in the germline V gene. The length of the CDR3 is 11 residues. The V and J ends lost 3 bases and 5 bases respectively, with 4 bases between them. The CDR3, as DNA: TGTGCCAGCAGTGATCTGTATGGCTACACCTTC. It codes for CASSDLYGYTF.

This chain uses TRBV18 with TRBJ1-4; perhaps TRBD1 as D (6 bases). The germline V gene encodes CDR1 KGHSH and CDR2 LQKENI. The ends were cut back, 6 bases at V and 0 bases at J, with 11 bases in the middle. The CDR3 is made up of 15 amino acids. The CDR3 nucleotides are TGTGCCAGCTCCCACAGGGTCGCAACTAATGAAAAACTGTTTTTT. This sequence encodes CASSHRVATNEKLFF.

The chain combines TRBV28 with TRBJ1-5; TRBD1 might be the D (6 bases). V was cut by 7 bases and J by 2 bases, with 12 bases left in between. The germline V gene encodes CDR1 MDHEN and CDR2 SYDVKM. The CDR3 is 14 amino acids. The CDR3 region is CASILRGGNQPQHF. In DNA form, the CDR3 reads TGTGCCAGCATTCTCAGGGGAGGCAATCAGCCCCAGCATTTT.

The CDR3 DNA follows: TGTGCCAGCAGCCAAGTGGAGGCAGGGGGAAGGGGGGAGCTGTTTTTT. It is translated as CASSQVEAGGRGELFF. The rearrangement joins TRBV3-1 (or the pseudogene TRBV3-2) to TRBJ2-2; 7 bases align to TRBD1. Germline V gene data show CDR1 as LGHDT and CDR2 as YNNKEL (reference sequence). With V trimmed by 1 base and J by 8 bases, 10 bases remained unmatched. The CDR3 consists of 16 residues.

This chain joins TRBV2 and TRBJ1-5, with D possibly matching TRBD1 (6 bases). This CDR3 has 14 amino acids. Germline CDR1 reads SNHLY; CDR2 reads FYNNEI. The ends were cut back, 6 bases at V and 3 bases at J, with 12 bases in the middle. CDR3 coding DNA: TGTGCCAGCAGCTGGACAGAGATCAATCAGCCCCAGCATTTT. Translated, it gives CASSWTEINQPQHF.

V and J are TRBV27 and TRBJ1-1, with a tentative D call TRBD1 (5 bases). The CDR3 is made up of 14 amino acids. Per germline, CDR1 MNHEY and CDR2 SMNVEV (reference sequence). Trimming pared 6 bases from V and 5 bases from J, leaving 16 bases between. The CDR3 is CASRNQRGFTEAFF. CDR3 DNA sequence: TGTGCCAGCAGGAACCAGCGGGGGTTTACTGAAGCTTTCTTT.

The chain employs TRBV7-9 and TRBJ1-2; D is unresolved. This CDR3 has 14 residues. Trimming left V 2 bases short and J 4 bases short, with 11 bases between. Per germline, CDR1 SEHNR and CDR2 FQNEAQ (reference sequence). The CDR3 loop reads CASSLLGGIYGYTF. For the CDR3, the DNA is TGTGCCAGCAGCTTATTGGGCGGCATCTATGGCTACACCTTC.